Presented here are 2 T cell receptor beta chains from one specimen sequenced in a study of T cell changes during pregnancy in multiple sclerosis. The assay was immunoSEQ multiplex PCR, and TCRdb's table has in-frame clones only and misses some. The data show about 77,000 clones, approximately 94% seen once. The material sequenced was peripheral blood, taken after pregnancy. These receptors were obtained from a female donor in good health, enrolled as a control in a pregnancy study.

This chain links TRBV11-2 with TRBJ2-1, with TRBD1 matching 8 bases. CDR3 length equals 15 residues. CDR1 and CDR2 (germline): SGHAT, FQNNGV. J gave up 5 bases and V 5 bases, and 8 bases lay outside the gene matches. This CDR3 reads CASSGAGGPHNEQFF. Here the CDR3 DNA reads TGTGCCAGCAGCGGGGCAGGGGGCCCCCACAATGAGCAGTTCTTC.

This clone was recorded once. V gene TRBV28 combines with J gene TRBJ2-7; TRBD2 matches at 8 bases. Looked up from germline, CDR1 is MDHEN and CDR2 is SYDVKM. V lost 2 bases and J lost 2; bases outside the gene matches: 5. There are 15 residues in the CDR3. As DNA, the CDR3 is TGTGCCAGCAGTTTAATTGTGCGGGGGGCCTACGAGCAGTACTTC. It codes for CASSLIVRGAYEQYF. The entire variable domain, with the rest obtained from reference TRBV28 and TRBJ2-7, is as follows: DVKVTQSSRYLVKRTGEKVFLECVQDMDHENMFWYRQDPGLGLRLIYFSYDVKMKEKGDIPEGYSVSREKKERFSLILESASTNQTSMYLCASSLIVRGAYEQYFGPGTRLTVT.